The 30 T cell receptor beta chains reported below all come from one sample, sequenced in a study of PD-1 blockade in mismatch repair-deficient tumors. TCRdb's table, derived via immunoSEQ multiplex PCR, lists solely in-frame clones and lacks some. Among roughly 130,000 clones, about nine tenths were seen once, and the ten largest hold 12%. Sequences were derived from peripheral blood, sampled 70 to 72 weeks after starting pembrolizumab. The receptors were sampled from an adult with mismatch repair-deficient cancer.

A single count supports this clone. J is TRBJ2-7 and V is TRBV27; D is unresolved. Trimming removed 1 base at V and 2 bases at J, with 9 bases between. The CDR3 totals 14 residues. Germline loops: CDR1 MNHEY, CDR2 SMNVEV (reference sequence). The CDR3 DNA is TGTGCCAGCAGTTTATTGGGTACTACCTACGAGCAGTACTTC. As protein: CASSLLGTTYEQYF.

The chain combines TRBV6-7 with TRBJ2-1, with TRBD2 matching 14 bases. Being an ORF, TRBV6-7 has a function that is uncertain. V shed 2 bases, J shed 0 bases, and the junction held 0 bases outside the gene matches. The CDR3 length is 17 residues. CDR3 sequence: CASSYGTSGSSYNEQFF. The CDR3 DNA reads TGTGCCAGCAGTTACGGGACTAGCGGGAGCTCCTACAATGAGCAGTTCTTC.

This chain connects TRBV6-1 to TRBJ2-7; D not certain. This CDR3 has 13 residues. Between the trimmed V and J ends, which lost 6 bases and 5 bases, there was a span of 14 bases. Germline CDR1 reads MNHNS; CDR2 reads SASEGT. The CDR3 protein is CASRPSEFHEQYF. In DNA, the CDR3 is TGTGCCAGCAGGCCCTCCGAATTCCACGAGCAGTACTTC.

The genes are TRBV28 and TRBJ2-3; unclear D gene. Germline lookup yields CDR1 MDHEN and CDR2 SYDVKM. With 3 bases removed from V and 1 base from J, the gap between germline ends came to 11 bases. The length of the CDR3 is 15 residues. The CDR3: CASSLRTSGTDTQYF. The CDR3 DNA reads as TGTGCCAGCAGTTTGAGGACCTCAGGCACAGATACGCAGTATTTT.

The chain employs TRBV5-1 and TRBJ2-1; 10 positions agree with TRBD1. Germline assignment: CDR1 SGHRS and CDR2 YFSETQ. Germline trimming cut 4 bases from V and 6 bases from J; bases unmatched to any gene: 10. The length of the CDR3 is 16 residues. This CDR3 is CASSVTTGGVGNEQFF. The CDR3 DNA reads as TGCGCCAGCAGCGTAACGACAGGGGGCGTGGGCAATGAGCAGTTCTTC.

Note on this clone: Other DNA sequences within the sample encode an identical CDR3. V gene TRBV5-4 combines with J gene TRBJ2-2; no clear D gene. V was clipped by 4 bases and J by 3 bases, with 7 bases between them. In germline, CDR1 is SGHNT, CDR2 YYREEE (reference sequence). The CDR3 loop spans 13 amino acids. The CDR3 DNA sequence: TGTGCCAGCAGCCGTCCCGACACCGGGGAGCTGTTTTTT. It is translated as CASSRPDTGELFF.

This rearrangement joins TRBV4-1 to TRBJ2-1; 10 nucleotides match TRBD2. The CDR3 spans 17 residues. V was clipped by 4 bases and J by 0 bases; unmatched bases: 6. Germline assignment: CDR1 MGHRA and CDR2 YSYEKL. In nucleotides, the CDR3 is TGCGCCAGCAGCCTAGCGGGAGGCCCAAGCTCCTACAATGAGCAGTTCTTC. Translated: CASSLAGGPSSYNEQFF.

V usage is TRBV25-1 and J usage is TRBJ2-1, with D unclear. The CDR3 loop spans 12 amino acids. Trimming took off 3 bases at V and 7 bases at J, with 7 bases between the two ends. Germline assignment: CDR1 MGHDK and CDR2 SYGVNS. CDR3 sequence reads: CASSDWGNEQFF. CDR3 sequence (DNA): TGTGCCAGCAGTGACTGGGGTAATGAGCAGTTCTTC.

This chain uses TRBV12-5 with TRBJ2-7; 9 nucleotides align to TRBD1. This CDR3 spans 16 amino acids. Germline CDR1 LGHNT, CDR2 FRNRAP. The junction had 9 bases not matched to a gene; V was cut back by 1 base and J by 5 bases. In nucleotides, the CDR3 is TGTGCTAGTGGTTTGGAAGTTACAGGGGGCCTCGACGAGCAGTACTTC. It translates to CASGLEVTGGLDEQYF.

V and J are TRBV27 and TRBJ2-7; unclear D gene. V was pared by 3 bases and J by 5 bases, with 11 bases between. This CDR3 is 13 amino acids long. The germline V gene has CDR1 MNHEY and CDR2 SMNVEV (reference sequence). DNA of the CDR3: TGTGCCAGCAGTTTTGGCAGGTCTGACGAGCAGTACTTC. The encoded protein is CASSFGRSDEQYF.

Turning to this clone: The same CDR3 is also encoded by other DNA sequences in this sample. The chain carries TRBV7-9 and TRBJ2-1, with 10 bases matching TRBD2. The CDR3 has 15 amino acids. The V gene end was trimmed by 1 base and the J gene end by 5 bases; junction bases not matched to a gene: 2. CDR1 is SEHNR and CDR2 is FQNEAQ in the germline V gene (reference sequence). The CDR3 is CASSLGLAGDNEQFF. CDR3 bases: TGTGCCAGCAGCTTAGGGCTAGCGGGGGACAATGAGCAGTTCTTC.

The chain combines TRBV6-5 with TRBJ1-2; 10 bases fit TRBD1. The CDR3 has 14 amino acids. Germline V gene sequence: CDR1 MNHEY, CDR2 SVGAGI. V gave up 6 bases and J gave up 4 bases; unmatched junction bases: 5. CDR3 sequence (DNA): TGTGCCAGCAGCCAGGACAGGGGGGCCTATGGCTACACCTTC. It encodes CASSQDRGAYGYTF.

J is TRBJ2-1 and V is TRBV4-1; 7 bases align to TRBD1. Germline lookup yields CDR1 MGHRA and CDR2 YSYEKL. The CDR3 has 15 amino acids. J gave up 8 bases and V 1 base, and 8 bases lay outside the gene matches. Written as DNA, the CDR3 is TGCGCCAGCAGCCAAGTGCCCCGGGACAGCGATGAGCAGTTCTTC. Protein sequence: CASSQVPRDSDEQFF.

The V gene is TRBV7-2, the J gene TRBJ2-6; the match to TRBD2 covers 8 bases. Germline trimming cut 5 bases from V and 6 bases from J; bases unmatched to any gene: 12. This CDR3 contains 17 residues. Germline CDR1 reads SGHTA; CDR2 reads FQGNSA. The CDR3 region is CASSPSRPGGEANVLTF. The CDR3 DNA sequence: TGTGCCAGCAGCCCCTCCCGGCCCGGGGGGGAGGCCAACGTCCTGACTTTC.

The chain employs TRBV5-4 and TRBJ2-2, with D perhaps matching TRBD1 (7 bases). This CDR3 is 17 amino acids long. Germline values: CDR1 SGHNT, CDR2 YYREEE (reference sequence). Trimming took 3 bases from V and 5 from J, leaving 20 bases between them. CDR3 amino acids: CASSSEAGRGRTGELFF. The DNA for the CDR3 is TGTGCCAGCAGCTCAGAGGCGGGCAGGGGGAGGACCGGGGAGCTGTTTTTT.

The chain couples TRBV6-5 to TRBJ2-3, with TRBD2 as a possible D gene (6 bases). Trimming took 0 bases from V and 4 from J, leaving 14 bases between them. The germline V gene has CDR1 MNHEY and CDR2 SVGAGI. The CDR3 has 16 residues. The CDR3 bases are TGTGCCAGCAGTTACTCGAGACGAACGGGGGCAGATACGCAGTATTTT. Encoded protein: CASSYSRRTGADTQYF.

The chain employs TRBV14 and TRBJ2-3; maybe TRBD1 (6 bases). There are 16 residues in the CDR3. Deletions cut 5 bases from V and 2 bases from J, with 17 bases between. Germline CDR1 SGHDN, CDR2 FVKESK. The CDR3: CASSEKGHRYTDTQYF. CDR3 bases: TGTGCCAGCAGCGAGAAGGGACATCGATACACAGATACGCAGTATTTT. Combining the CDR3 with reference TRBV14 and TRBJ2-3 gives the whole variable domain EAGVTQFPSHSVIEKGQTVTLRCDPISGHDNLYWYRRVMGKEIKFLLHFVKESKQDESGMPNNRFLAERTGGTYSTLKVQPAELEDSGVYFCASSEKGHRYTDTQYFGPGTRLTVL.

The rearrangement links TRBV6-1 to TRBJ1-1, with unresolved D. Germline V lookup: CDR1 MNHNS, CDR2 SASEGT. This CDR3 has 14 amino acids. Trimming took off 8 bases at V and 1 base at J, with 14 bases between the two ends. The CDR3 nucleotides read TGTGCCAGCGCTCCCCGGACCTCGAACACTGAAGCTTTCTTT. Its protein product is CASAPRTSNTEAFF.

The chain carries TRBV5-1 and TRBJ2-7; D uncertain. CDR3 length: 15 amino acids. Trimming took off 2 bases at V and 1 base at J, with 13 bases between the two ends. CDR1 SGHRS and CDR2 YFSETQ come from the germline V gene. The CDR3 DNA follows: TGCGCCAGCAGCTTAGGACGGATCGGGTCCTACGAGCAGTACTTC. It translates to CASSLGRIGSYEQYF.

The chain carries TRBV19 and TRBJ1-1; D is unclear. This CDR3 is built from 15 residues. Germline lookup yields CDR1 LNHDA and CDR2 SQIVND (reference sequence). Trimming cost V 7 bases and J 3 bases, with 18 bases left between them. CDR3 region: CASIPGSEGYTEAFF. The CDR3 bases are TGTGCCAGTATCCCTGGTTCAGAGGGCTACACTGAAGCTTTCTTT. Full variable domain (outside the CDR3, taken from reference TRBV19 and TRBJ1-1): DGGITQSPKYLFRKEGQNVTLSCEQNLNHDAMYWYRQDPGQGLRLIYYSQIVNDFQKGDIAEGYSVSREKKESFPLTVTSAQKNPTAFYLCASIPGSEGYTEAFFGQGTRLTVV.

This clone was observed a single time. This chain's CDR3 is CASSTRTSGANTGELFF. CDR3 in DNA: TGTGCCAGCAGCACCCGGACTAGCGGGGCAAACACCGGGGAGCTGTTTTTT. V gene TRBV11-2 combines with J gene TRBJ2-2, with 12 positions matching TRBD2. The germline gives CDR1 SGHAT, CDR2 FQNNGV. The CDR3 runs 17 residues. V was clipped by 5 bases and J by 2 bases; unmatched bases: 6.

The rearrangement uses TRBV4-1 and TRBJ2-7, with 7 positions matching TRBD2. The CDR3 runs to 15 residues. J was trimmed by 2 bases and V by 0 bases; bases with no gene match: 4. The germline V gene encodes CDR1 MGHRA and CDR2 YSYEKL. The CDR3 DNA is TGCGCCAGCAGCCAAGAACCTAGCGGAACCTACGAGCAGTACTTC. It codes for CASSQEPSGTYEQYF.

CDR3 sequence reads: CASSFIQGVQETQYF. DNA of the CDR3: TGTGCCAGCAGTTTCATACAGGGGGTACAAGAGACCCAGTACTTC. The rearrangement uses TRBV28 and TRBJ2-5, with 8 bases matching TRBD1. The CDR3 has 15 residues. V shed 3 bases and J 2 bases; nucleotides not matched to a gene: 5. Germline lookup yields CDR1 MDHEN and CDR2 SYDVKM.

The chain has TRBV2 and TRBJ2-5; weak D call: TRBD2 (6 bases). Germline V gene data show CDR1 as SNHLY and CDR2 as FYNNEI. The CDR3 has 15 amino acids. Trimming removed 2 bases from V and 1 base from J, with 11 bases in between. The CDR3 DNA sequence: TGTGCCAGCAGTGAATTAACTAGCAGCCAAGAGACCCAGTACTTC. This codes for CASSELTSSQETQYF.

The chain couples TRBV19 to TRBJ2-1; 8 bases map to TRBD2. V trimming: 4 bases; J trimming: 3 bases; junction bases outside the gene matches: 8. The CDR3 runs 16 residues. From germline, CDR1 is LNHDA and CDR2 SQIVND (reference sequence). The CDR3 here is CASSKKRETYYNEQFF. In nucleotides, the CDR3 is TGTGCCAGTAGTAAAAAGCGGGAGACTTACTACAATGAGCAGTTCTTC.

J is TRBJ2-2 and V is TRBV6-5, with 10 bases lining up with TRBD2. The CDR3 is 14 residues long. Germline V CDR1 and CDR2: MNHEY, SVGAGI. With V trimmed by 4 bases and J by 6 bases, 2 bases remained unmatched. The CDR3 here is CASSSGLAPGELFF. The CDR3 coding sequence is TGTGCCAGCAGTTCGGGACTAGCGCCCGGGGAGCTGTTTTTT.

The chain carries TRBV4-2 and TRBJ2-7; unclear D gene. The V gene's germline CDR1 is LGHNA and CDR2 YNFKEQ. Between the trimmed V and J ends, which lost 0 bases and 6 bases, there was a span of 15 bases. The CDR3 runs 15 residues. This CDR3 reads CASSQDIGNSVEQYF. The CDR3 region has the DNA TGTGCCAGCAGCCAAGATATAGGGAACTCGGTCGAGCAGTACTTC.

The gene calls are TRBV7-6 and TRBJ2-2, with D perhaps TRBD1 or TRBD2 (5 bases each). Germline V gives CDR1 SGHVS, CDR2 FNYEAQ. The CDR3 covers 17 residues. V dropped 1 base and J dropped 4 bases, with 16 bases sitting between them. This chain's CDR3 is CASSLDPVRAGTGELFF. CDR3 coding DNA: TGTGCCAGCAGCTTAGACCCAGTCAGGGCGGGCACCGGGGAGCTGTTTTTT.

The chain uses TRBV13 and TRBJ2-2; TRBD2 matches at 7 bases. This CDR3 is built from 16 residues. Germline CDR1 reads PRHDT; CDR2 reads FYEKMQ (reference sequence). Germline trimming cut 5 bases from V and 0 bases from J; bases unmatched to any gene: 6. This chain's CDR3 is CASSPSSGANTGELFF. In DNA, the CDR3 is TGTGCCAGCAGCCCCTCTAGCGGCGCGAACACCGGGGAGCTGTTTTTT.

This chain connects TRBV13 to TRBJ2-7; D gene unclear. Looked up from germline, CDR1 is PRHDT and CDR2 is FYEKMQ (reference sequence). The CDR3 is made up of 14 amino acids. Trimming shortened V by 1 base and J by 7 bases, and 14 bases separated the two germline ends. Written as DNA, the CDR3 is TGTGCCAGCAGCTTAGCGACAAGGATGGGAGAGCAGTACTTC. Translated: CASSLATRMGEQYF.